This T cell receptor (beta chain) was observed in a study of molecular identifiers for immune sequencing clone quantification. In the case of this clonotype: No conserved phenylalanine or tryptophan ends this CDR3, so it is likely a read error.

The CDR3 consists of 15 residues. Looked up from germline, CDR1 is SGHDT and CDR2 is YYEEEE. V was pared by 5 bases and J by 7 bases, with 18 bases between. The naive CD8 libraries originated from between about 18,000 and 1,000,000 sorted cells and drew on 10%, 30% or 50% RNA. Sorting recovered naive CD8 T cells on a CD8+CD4-CCR7+CD45RA+ profile. TCRdb re-analysed the PCR reads in MiXCR, keeping a single row per CDR3 protein. The data contain about 100,000 distinct CDR3 sequences, roughly 34% of them singletons. The receptor was derived from a human donor in good health. Some libraries in this study had Jurkat cell RNA spiked in. The sample taken for sequencing was naive CD8+ T cells from blood, with Jurkat cell RNA spiked in. Subset reported: FACS-sorted CD8+CD4-CCR7+CD45RA+ naive T cells. This chain joins TRBV5-6 and TRBJ1-4, with a weak D call TRBD1 (5 bases). The DNA for the CDR3 is TGTGCCAGCAGGCTACAGCGAGGGGTTCGTGAAAAACTGTTTTCT. This gives the protein CASRLQRGVREKLFS.